This TCR beta chain is drawn from a study of CD8+ T cells in alopecia areata. Study-level results: Alopecia totalis/universalis scalp especially showed more expanded CD8+ clones than normal scalp.

Germline values: CDR1 SQVTM, CDR2 ANQGSEA. J was trimmed by 2 bases and V by 5 bases; bases with no gene match: 6. The CDR3 consists of 13 residues. For this clone: Antigen specificity is unknown.

Following RNA extraction, reverse transcription yielded cDNA that acted as the sequencing template. Data came from immunoSEQ multiplex PCR; TCRdb stores just in-frame clones and leaves some out. The repertoire holds 65,000 to 100,000 clones, with roughly 51% as singletons. The chain joins TRBV29-1 to TRBJ2-7; TRBD1 aligns across 7 bases. The receptor comes from a human donor with alopecia areata. Sequences were obtained from NKG2D-high CD8+ T cells sorted from blood. DNA of the CDR3: TGCAGCGTTTTCCAGGGGGTAACCTACGAGCAGTACTTC. Amino acids: CSVFQGVTYEQYF.